This T cell receptor (beta chain) comes out of a study of kidney transplant recipient with SARS-CoV-2 infection. Concerning this clonotype itself: This clone may be a read error of a much larger clone one base away.

TCRdb used MiXCR to reprocess the reads, holding one entry per CDR3 protein. In the table there are fewer than 250,000 distinct CDR3 sequences, 29% of which are singletons. Per the germline V gene, CDR1 is LNHDA and CDR2 is SQIVND (reference sequence). The CDR3 covers 13 residues. Sequencing was performed on a blood sample, taken at baseline and between days 110 and 120 from a kidney transplant recipient. The TCR sequence derives from a male patient aged 30 to 39 who had COVID-19 and was a kidney transplant recipient. Some of these T cells may belong to the graft donor. This chain links TRBV19 with TRBJ2-7, with TRBD1 matching 7 bases. The CDR3 region has the DNA TGTACCAGTAGCCCTCAGGGGGTTGGCGAGCAGTACTTC. Translation: CTSSPQGVGEQYF.